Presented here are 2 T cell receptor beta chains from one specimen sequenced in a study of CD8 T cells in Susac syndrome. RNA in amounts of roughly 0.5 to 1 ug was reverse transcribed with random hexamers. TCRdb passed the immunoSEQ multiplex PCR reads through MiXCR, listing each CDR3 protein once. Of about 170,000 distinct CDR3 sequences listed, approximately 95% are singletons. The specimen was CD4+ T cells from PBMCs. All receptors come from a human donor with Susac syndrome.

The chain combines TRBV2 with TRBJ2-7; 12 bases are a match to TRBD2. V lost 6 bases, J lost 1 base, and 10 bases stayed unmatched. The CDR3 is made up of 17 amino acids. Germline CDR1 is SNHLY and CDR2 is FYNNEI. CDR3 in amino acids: CASRYHPLAGGSYEQYF. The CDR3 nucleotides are TGTGCCAGCAGGTACCACCCCCTAGCGGGAGGGTCCTACGAGCAGTACTTC.

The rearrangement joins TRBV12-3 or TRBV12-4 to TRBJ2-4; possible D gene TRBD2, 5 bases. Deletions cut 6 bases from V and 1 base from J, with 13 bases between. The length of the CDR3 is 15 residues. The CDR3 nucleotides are TGTGCCAGCAGAAGGGAGAGCCTCGCCAAAAACATTCAGTACTTC. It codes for CASRRESLAKNIQYF.